The clone carrying this TCR beta chain has only a few counts. The target antigen is unknown. The data belong to a study of beta chain features in type 1 diabetes. General study findings and limits: Across patients, naive, central memory and Treg TCRB repertoires exhibited apparently greater similarity than was observed across healthy donors. At VDJ recombination sites, type 1 diabetes patients had fewer insertions and more deleted nucleotides.

As every portion of the isolated RNA was reverse transcribed, the sequencing read expressed TCRB transcripts. Profiled with immunoSEQ multiplex PCR; TCRdb holds only in-frame clones, not every one. The repertoire holds 620,000 or so clones, roughly a sixth seen once, with around 0.095% in the top ten. With 1 base clipped from V and 5 bases from J, the junction kept 4 bases outside the gene matches. This CDR3 spans 15 amino acids. Germline loops: CDR1 SGHTA, CDR2 FQGNSA. The TCR sequence derives from a man aged 18 to 30 in good health. This chain joins TRBV7-2 and TRBJ2-5; 10 bases are shared with TRBD1. Input material: naive CD4+ T cells from blood. The CDR3 loop is CASSLEGQGMETQYF. The CDR3 region has the DNA TGTGCCAGCAGCTTAGAGGGACAGGGGATGGAGACCCAGTACTTC.